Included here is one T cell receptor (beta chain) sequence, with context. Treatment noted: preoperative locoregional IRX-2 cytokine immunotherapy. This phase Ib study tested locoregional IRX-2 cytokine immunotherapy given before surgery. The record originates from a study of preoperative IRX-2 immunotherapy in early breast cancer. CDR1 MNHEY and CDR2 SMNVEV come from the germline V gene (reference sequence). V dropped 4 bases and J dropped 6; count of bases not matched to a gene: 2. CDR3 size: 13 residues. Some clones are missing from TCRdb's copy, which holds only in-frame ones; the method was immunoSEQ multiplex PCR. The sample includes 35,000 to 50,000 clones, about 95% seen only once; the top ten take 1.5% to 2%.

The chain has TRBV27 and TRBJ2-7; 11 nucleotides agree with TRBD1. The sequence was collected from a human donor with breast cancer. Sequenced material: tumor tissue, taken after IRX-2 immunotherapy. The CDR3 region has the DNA TGTGCCAGCAGTTCCGGGACAGGGGGCGAGCAGTACTTC. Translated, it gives CASSSGTGGEQYF.